This T cell receptor beta chain was captured by sequencing in a study of T cell repertoires in cytomegalovirus infection. About the research overall: The public TCR beta signatures pointed to both CMV infection and matching HLA type. Study-level results: Adding up the frequency of public TCR beta families identified people who carried CMV plus the relevant HLA. Ex vivo responses were dominated by HLA-C-restricted CMV-specific TCR beta clonotypes.

A single record per CDR3 protein comes from TCRdb applying MiXCR to the reads. Of 680,000 or so distinct CDR3 sequences in the sample, 35% were seen once. The sample holds a few counts of this clonotype. Its antigen remains unidentified. CDR3 length equals 17 residues. With V trimmed by 5 bases and J by 2 bases, 5 bases remained unmatched. Germline values: CDR1 SEHNR, CDR2 FQNEAQ (reference sequence). J is TRBJ2-6 and V is TRBV7-9; 11 nucleotides line up with TRBD1. This TCR derives from a human donor in good health (CMV status not recorded). Some clones in this sample may be carry-over from other donors' samples. Sequenced: PBMCs. The CDR3 region is CASSGGTGGAGANVLTF. CDR3 sequence (DNA): TGTGCCAGCAGCGGAGGGACAGGGGGTGCTGGGGCCAACGTCCTGACTTTC.